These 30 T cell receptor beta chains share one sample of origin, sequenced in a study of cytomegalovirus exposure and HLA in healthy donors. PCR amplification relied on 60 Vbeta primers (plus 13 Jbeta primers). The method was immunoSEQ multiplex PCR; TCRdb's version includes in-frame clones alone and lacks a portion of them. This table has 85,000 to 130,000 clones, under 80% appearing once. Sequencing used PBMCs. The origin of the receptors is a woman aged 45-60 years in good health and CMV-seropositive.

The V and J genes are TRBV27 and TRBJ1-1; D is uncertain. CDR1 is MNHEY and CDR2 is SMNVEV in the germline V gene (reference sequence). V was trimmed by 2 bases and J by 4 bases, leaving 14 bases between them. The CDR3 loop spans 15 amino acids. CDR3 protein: CASSLSVNGGTEAFF. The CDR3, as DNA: TGTGCCAGCAGTTTAAGTGTAAATGGAGGCACTGAAGCTTTCTTT.

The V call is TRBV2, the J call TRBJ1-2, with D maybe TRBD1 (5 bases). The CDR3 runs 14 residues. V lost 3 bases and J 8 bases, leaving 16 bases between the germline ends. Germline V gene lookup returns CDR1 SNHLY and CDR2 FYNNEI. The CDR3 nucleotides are TGTGCCAGCAGTGAGGGACTGAGGGATTGGGGCTACACCTTC. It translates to CASSEGLRDWGYTF.

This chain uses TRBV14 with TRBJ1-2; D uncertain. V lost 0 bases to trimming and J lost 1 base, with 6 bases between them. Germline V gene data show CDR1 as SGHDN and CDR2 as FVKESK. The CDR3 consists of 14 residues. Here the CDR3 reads CASSQEEHNYGYTF. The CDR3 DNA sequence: TGTGCCAGCAGCCAAGAGGAGCATAACTATGGCTACACCTTC.

CDR3 protein: CASSDSAAGKQYF. The CDR3 DNA reads TGTGCCAGCAGTGACTCGGCCGCGGGTAAGCAGTATTTT. The V gene is TRBV6-4, the J gene TRBJ2-3; D might be TRBD2 (5 bases). CDR3 length: 13 amino acids. CDR1 and CDR2 (germline): MRHNA, SNTAGT. Deletions cut 0 bases from V and 11 bases from J, with 12 bases between.

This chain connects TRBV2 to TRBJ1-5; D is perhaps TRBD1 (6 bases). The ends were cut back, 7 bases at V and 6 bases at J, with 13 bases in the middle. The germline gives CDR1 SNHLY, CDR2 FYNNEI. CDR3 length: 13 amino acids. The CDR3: CASTQGIIQPQHF. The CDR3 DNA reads TGTGCCAGCACGCAGGGGATAATTCAGCCCCAGCATTTT. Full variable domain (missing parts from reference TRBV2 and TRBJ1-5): EPEVTQTPSHQVTQMGQEVILRCVPISNHLYFYWYRQILGQKVEFLVSFYNNEISEKSEIFDDQFSVERPDGSNFTLKIRSTKLEDSAMYFCASTQGIIQPQHFGDGTRLSIL.

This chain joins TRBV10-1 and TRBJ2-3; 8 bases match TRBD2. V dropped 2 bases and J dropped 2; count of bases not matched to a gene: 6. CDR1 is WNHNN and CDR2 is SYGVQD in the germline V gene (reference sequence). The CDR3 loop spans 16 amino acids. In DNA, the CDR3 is TGCGCCAGCAGTGAGGATCTAGCGGGTGTCACAGATACGCAGTATTTT. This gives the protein CASSEDLAGVTDTQYF.

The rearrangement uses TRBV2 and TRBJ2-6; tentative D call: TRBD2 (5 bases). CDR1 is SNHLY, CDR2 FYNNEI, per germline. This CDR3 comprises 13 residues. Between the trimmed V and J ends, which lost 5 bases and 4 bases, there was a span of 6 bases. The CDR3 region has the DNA TGTGCCAGCAGTCCGGGGGGGGCCAACGTCCTGACTTTC. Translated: CASSPGGANVLTF. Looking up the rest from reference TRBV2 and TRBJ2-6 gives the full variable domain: EPEVTQTPSHQVTQMGQEVILRCVPISNHLYFYWYRQILGQKVEFLVSFYNNEISEKSEIFDDQFSVERPDGSNFTLKIRSTKLEDSAMYFCASSPGGANVLTFGAGSRLTVL.

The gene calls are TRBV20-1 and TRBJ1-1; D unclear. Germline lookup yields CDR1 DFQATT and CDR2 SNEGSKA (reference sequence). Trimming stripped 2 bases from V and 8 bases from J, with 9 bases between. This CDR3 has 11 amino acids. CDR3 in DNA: TGCAGTGCTAGATTCGACGGGGAAGCTTTCTTT. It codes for CSARFDGEAFF.

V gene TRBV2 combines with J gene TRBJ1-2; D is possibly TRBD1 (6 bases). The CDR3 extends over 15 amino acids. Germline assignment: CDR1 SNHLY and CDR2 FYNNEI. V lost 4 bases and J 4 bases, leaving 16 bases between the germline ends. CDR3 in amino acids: CASSGPGQKAYGYTF. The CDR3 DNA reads TGTGCCAGCAGTGGCCCCGGACAGAAAGCCTATGGCTACACCTTC.

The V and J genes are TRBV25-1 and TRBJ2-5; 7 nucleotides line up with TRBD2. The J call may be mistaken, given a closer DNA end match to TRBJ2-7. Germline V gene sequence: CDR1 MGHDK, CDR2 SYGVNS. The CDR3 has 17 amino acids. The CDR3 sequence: CASRTGLGVSVAYEQYF. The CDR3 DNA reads TGTGCCAGCAGGACCGGACTAGGGGTTTCGGTCGCCTACGAGCAGTACTTC.

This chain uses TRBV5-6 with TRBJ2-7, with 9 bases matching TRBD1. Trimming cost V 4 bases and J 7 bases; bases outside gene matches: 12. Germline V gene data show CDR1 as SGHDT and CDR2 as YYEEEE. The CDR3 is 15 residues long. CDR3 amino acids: CASSRRLQGAREQYF. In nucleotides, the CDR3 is TGTGCCAGCAGCCGCCGATTACAGGGGGCGCGTGAGCAGTACTTC.

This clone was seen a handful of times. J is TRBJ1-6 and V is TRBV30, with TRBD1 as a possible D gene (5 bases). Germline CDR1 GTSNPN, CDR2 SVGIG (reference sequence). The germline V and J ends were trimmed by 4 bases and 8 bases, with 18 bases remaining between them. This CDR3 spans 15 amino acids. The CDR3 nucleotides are TGTGCCTGGACCCCTGGCCAGGGATGGTATTCACCCCTCCACTTT. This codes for CAWTPGQGWYSPLHF. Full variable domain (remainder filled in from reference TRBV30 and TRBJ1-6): SQTIHQWPATLVQPVGSPLSLECTVEGTSNPNLYWYRQAAGRGLQLLFYSVGIGQISSEVPQNLSASRPQDRQFILSSKKLLLSDSGFYLCAWTPGQGWYSPLHFGNGTRLTVT.

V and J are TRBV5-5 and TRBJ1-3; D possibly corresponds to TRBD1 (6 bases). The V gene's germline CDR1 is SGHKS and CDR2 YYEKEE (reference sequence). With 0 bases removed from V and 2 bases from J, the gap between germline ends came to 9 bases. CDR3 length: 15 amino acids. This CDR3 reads CASSLDAGAGNTIYF. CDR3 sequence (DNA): TGTGCCAGCAGCTTGGATGCAGGGGCTGGAAACACCATATATTTT. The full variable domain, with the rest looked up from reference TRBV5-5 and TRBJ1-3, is DAGVTQSPTHLIKTRGQQVTLRCSPISGHKSVSWYQQVLGQGPQFIFQYYEKEERGRGNFPDRFSARQFPNYSSELNVNALLLGDSALYLCASSLDAGAGNTIYFGEGSWLTVV.

The CDR3 region is CASRPQGVTNEKLFF. In DNA form, the CDR3 reads TGTGCCAGCAGACCACAGGGAGTCACTAATGAAAAACTGTTTTTT. V gene TRBV6-5 combines with J gene TRBJ1-4; maybe TRBD1 (6 bases). Germline assignment: CDR1 MNHEY and CDR2 SVGAGI. The V and J ends lost 6 bases and 2 bases respectively, with 13 bases between them. CDR3 size: 15 residues.

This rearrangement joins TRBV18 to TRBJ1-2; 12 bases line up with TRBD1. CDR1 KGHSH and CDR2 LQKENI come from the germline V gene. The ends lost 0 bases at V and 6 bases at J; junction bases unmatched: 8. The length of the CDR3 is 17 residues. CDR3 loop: CASSPPPGQGARDGYTF. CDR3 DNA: TGTGCCAGCTCACCACCGCCGGGACAGGGGGCGCGGGATGGCTACACCTTC.

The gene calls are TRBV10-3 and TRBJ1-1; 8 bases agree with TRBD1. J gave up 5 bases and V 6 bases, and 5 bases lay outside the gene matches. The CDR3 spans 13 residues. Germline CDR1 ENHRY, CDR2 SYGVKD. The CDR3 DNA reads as TGTGCCATCAGGCAGGGGGCGCTGACTGAAGCTTTCTTT. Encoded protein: CAIRQGALTEAFF.

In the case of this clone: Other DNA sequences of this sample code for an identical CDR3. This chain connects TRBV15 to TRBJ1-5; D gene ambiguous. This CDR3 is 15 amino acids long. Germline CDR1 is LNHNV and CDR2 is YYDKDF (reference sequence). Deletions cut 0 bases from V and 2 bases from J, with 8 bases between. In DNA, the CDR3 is TGTGCCACCAGCAGAGATCCCGGGGGCAATCAGCCCCAGCATTTT. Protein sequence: CATSRDPGGNQPQHF.

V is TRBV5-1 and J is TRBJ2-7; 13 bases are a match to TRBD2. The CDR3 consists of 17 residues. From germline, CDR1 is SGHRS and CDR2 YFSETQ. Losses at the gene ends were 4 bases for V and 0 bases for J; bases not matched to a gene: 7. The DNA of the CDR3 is TGCGCCAGCAGCCCCGGGACTAGCGGGACCAGCTCCTACGAGCAGTACTTC. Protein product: CASSPGTSGTSSYEQYF. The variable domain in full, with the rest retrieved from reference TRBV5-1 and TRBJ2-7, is KAGVTQTPRYLIKTRGQQVTLSCSPISGHRSVSWYQQTPGQGLQFLFEYFSETQRNKGNFPGRFSGRQFSNSRSEMNVSTLELGDSALYLCASSPGTSGTSSYEQYFGPGTRLTVT.

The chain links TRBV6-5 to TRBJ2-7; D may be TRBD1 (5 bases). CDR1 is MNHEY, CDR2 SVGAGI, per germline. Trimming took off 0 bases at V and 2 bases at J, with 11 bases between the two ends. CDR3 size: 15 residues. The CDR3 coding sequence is TGTGCCAGCAGTTACTCCGGACACCAAACCTACGAGCAGTACTTC. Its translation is CASSYSGHQTYEQYF.

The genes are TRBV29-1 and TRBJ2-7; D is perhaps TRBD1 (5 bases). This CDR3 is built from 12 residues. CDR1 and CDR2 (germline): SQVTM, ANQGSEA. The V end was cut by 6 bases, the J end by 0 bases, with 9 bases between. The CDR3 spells CSVSDISYEQYF. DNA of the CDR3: TGCAGCGTATCGGACATCTCCTACGAGCAGTACTTC.

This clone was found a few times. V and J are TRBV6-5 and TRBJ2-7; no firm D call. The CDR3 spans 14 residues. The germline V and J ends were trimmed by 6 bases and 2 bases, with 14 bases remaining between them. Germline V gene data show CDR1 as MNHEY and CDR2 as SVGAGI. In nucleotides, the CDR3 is TGTGCCAGCAGCGGCGGAAGGAACCCCTACGAGCAGTACTTC. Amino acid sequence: CASSGGRNPYEQYF.

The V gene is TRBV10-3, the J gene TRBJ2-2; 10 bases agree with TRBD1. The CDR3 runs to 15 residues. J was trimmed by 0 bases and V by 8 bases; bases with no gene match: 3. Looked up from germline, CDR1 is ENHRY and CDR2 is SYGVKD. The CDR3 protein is CAIAGQGTNTGELFF. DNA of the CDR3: TGTGCCATCGCGGGACAGGGGACGAACACCGGGGAGCTGTTTTTT.

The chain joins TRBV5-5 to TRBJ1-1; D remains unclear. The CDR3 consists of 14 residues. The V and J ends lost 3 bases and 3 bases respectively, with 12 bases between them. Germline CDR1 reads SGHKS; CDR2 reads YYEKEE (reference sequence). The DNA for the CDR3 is TGTGCCAGCAGCTCAAATGAAGGAGACACTGAAGCTTTCTTT. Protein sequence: CASSSNEGDTEAFF.

This CDR3 is CSVLAGGSGGYNEQFF. The DNA for the CDR3 is TGCAGCGTCCTAGCGGGAGGATCAGGAGGCTACAATGAGCAGTTCTTC. The J gene is TRBJ2-1, the V gene TRBV29-1; 11 bases align to TRBD2. Germline CDR1 SQVTM, CDR2 ANQGSEA. The CDR3 contains 16 residues. The junction had 10 bases not matched to a gene; V was cut back by 6 bases and J by 3 bases.

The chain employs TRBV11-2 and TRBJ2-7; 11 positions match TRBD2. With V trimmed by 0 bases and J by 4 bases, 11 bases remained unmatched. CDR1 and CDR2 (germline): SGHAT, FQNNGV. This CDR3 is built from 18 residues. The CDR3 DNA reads TGTGCCAGCAGCTTAGATGACCGGGCTAGCGGGAGGAAGTACGAGCAGTACTTC. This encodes CASSLDDRASGRKYEQYF.

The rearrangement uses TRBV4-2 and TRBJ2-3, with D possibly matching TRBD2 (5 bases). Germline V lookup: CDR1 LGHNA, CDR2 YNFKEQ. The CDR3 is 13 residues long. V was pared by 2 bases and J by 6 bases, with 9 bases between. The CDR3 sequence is CASSQRGRDTQYF. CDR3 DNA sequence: TGTGCCAGCAGCCAACGAGGGCGGGATACGCAGTATTTT.

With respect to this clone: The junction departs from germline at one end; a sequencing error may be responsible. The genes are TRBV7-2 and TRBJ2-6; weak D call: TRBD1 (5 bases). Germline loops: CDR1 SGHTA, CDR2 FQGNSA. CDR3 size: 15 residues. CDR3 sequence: CASSQGKSGANGLTF. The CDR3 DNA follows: TGTGCCAGCAGCCAAGGAAAGTCTGGGGCCAACGGCCTGACTTTC.

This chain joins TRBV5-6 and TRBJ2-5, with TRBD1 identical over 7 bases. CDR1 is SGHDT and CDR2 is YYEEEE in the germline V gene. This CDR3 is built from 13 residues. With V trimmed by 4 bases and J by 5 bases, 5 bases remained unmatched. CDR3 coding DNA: TGTGCCAGCAGCCACAGGGGCAGGGAGACCCAGTACTTC. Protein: CASSHRGRETQYF. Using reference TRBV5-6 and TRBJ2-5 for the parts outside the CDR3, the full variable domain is DAGVTQSPTHLIKTRGQQVTLRCSPKSGHDTVSWYQQALGQGPQFIFQYYEEEERQRGNFPDRFSGHQFPNYSSELNVNALLLGDSALYLCASSHRGRETQYFGPGTRLLVL.

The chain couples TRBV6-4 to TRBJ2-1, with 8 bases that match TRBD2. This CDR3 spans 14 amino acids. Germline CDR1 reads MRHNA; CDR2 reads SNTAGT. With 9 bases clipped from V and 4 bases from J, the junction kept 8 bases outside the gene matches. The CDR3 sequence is CARRHTGGYNEQFF. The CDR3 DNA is TGTGCCAGACGACATACGGGAGGGTACAATGAGCAGTTCTTC.

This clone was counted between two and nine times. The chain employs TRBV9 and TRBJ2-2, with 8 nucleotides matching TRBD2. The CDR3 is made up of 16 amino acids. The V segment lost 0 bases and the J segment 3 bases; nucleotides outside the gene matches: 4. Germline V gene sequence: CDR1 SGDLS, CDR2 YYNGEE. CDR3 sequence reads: CASSVDPGGDTGELFF. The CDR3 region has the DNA TGTGCCAGCAGCGTAGATCCGGGAGGGGACACCGGGGAGCTGTTTTTT.